The subject of this entry is one T cell receptor beta chain. A much larger clone lies a single base off, so this may be a read error. Genomic DNA served as the source from which two-round multiplex PCR generated TCR beta CDR3 amplicons. The use of primers specific to each TRBV and TRBJ gene characterized first-round PCR. TCRdb passed the multiplex PCR reads through MiXCR, listing each CDR3 protein once. The sample lists about 47,000 distinct CDR3 sequences; under 45% were seen once. The data belong to a study of prognosis after radiotherapy for stage I lung cancer. The CDR3 covers 17 residues. Trimming took 0 bases from V and 7 from J, leaving 19 bases between them. Germline-derived CDR1 and CDR2 are LGHNA and YNFKEQ.

This chain connects TRBV4-2 to TRBJ2-1, with a tentative D call TRBD1 (7 bases). The source material was PBMCs, sampled before or after stereotactic body radiation therapy (not recorded which). This sequence originates from a donor at least 50 years old with non-small cell lung cancer. The CDR3 spells CASSQDSGGRPGNEQFF. CDR3 DNA: TGTGCCAGCAGCCAAGATTCAGGGGGGAGGCCCGGGAATGAGCAGTTCTTC.